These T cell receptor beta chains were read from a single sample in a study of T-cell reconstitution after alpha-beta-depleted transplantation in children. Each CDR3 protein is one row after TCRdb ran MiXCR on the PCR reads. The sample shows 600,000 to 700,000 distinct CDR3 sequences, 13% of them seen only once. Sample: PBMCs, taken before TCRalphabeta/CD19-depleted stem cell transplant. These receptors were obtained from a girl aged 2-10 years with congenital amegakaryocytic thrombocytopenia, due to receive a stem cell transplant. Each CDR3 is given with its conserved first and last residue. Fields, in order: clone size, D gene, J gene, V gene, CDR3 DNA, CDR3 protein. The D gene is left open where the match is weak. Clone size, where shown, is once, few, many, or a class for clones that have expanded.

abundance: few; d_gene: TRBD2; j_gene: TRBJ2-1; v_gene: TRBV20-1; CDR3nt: TGCAGTGCTAGAGATGGCGCGGGAGAAGGAAATGAGCAGTTCTTC; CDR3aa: CSARDGAGEGNEQFF
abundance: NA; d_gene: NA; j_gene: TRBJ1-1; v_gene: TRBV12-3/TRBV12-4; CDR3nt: TGTGCCAGCAGTTTTCGTGTCACTGAAGCTTTCTTT; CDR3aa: CASSFRVTEAFF
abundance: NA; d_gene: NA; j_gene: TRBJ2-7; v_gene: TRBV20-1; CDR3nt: TGCAGTGCTAGAGATCCATTGCCCCCCTACGAGCAGTACTTC; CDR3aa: CSARDPLPPYEQYF
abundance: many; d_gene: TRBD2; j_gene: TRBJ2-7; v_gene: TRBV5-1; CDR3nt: TGCGCCAGCAGCACGAATCCGGGACTATCGTACGAGCAGTACTTC; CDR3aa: CASSTNPGLSYEQYF
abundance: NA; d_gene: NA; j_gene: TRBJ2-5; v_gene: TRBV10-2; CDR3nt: TGCGCCACCAGATGGGGGCGAATCCAAGAGACCCAGTACTTC; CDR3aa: CATRWGRIQETQYF
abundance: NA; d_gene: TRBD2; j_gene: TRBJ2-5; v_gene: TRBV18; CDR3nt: TGTGCCAGCTCACCTAGGGCTAGCGGGAGCCCAGAAGAGACCCAGTACTTC; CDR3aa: CASSPRASGSPEETQYF
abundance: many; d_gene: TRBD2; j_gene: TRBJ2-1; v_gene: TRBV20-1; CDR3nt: TGCAGTGCCACGGGCCCCTACCGCGGGAGGGTCAATGAGCAGTTCTTC; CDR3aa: CSATGPYRGRVNEQFF
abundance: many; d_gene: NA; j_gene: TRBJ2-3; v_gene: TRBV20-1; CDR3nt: TGCAGTGCTAGAAATAGCGTTTATGACACAGATACGCAGTATTTT; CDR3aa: CSARNSVYDTDTQYF
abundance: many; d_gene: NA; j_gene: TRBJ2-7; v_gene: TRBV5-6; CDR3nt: TGTGCCAGCAGCTTCGAAGACTCATCCTACGAGCAGTACTTC; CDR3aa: CASSFEDSSYEQYF
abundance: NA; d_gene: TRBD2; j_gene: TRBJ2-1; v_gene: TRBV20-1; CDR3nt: TGCAGTGCTAGGGGGCTAGCGGGAGGACGCACCTACAATGAGCAGTTCTTC; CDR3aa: CSARGLAGGRTYNEQFF
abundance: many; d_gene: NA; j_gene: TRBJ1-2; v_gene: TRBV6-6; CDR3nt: TGTGCCAGCATTGCAGGGGATAAGGGCTACACCTTC; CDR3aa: CASIAGDKGYTF
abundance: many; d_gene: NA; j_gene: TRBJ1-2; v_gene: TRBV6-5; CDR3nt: TGTGCCAGCAGTTACTCACCACCTAACACAGGGAGCGGAGGCTACACCTTC; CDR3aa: CASSYSPPNTGSGGYTF
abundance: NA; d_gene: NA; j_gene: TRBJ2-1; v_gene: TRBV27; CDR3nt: TGTGCCAGCAGTCGGCGGGGCTACTACAATGAGCAGTTCTTC; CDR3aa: CASSRRGYYNEQFF
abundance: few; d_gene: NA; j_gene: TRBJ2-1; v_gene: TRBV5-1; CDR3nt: TGCGCCAGCTCGAGGGCAATGGGGGACCGGTCCTACAATGAGCAGTTCTTC; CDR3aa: CASSRAMGDRSYNEQFF
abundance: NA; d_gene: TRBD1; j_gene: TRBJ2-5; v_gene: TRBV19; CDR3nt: TGTGCCAGTAGACGGACAGGGGGAGAGACCCAGTACTTC; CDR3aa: CASRRTGGETQYF
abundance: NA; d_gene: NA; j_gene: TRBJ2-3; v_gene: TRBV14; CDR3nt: TGTGCCAGCAGCCAAGCCCCTACCACAGATACGCAGTATTTT; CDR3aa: CASSQAPTTDTQYF
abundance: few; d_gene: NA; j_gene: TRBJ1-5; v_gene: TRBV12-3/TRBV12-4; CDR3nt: TGTGCCAGCAGTTTTGGCCGGGGCATGGACCAGCCCCAGCATTTT; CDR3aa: CASSFGRGMDQPQHF